This T cell receptor (beta chain) was identified in a study of CD8 T cells in ankylosing spondylitis (dated by TCRdb to the late 2010s). In terms of the full investigation: The study set out to find disease-linked TCR variants by profiling T cell receptor beta repertoires in ankylosing spondylitis patients and healthy donors. The full study cohort comprised 20 to 25 ankylosing spondylitis patients and 110 or so healthy donors. Peripheral blood samples were taken, and synovial fluid was additionally collected from ankylosing spondylitis patients. The investigation overall reported the following: The disease-linked clones had a CD8+ phenotype and were found at relatively low frequencies in peripheral blood. A TCR beta motif of seven or eight highly homologous amino acid variants appeared characteristic of blood from ankylosing spondylitis patients. Some motif variants were previously reported in synovial fluid and blood of reactive arthritis patients, suggesting common disease-initiation mechanisms. The disease-linked clones were reported to be significantly enriched in matched synovial fluid samples from ankylosing spondylitis patients.

Sequenced using an Illumina HiSeq 2500. Quantitative 5'-RACE with molecular barcodes was used to prepare TCR beta libraries. The original methods were these. A new computational method based on a probabilistic model of VDJ rearrangement was used to identify disease-linked TCR variants. TCRdb cleaned the public reads at Q25 with fastp, built clones with MiXCR and kept in-frame beta chains. CDR3 protein duplicates are merged, each entry listing the most common genes and DNA. The V and J calls and clone size are TCRdb's, not the authors'. The sample contains around 140,000 distinct CDR3 sequences, about an eighth of them found a single time. The ten largest clones capture over 4% of the sample. Clipping removes 7 bases from V and 2 bases from J, with 10 as the unmatched junction base count. Measured from the cysteine to the phenylalanine, the CDR3 is 15 residues long. Only the CDR3 part of the read is kept: 45 bases, read in frame from the first base. CDR1 and CDR2 are drawn from the germline V gene: SGHVS, FQNEAQ.

Worth noting for this clonotype: There is no known antigen for this receptor. The input lacks base qualities; no much larger clone sits a single base away.

This TCR was sampled from a female donor with ankylosing spondylitis or in good health (not recorded which). The chain couples TRBV7-8 to TRBJ2-5, with 7 junctional bases fitting TRBD1. Sequenced input: blood, either unsorted or a sorted T cell fraction (not recorded which). Read as DNA, the sequence is TGTGCCAGCATCATAGACAGGGTTGGGCAAGAGACCCAGTACTTC. The translation is CASIIDRVGQETQYF.